This record covers a single T cell receptor (beta chain). Antigen unknown. Sequencing was performed with immunoSEQ multiplex PCR; in TCRdb, only in-frame clones are kept and a portion is missing. The sample contains tens of thousands of clones, approximately 85% of which appear only once. This sample was included in a study of T cells in narcolepsy. Whole-study findings and limits: HCRT-specific and TRIB2-specific autoreactive clonotypes appeared among same-patient CSF and blood CD4+ clonotypes. Reportedly, autoreactive clonotypes were serially detected in patients' blood but not controls'.

The CDR3 is 12 residues long. Trimming removed 5 bases from V and 6 bases from J, with 11 bases in between. In germline, CDR1 is SQVTM, CDR2 ANQGSEA. The J gene is TRBJ2-1, the V gene TRBV29-1; D uncertain. The receptor was derived from a human donor in good health. The sequenced sample consisted of memory (CD45RA-) CD4+ T cells from blood. CDR3 residues: CSVYWRSNEQFF. Here the CDR3 DNA reads TGCAGCGTTTATTGGCGGTCCAATGAGCAGTTCTTC.